This TCR beta chain was recovered during a study of radiotherapy plus CTLA-4 blockade in lung cancer. TCRdb keeps only in-frame clones here, not all; method: immunoSEQ multiplex PCR. The sample lists approximately 67,000 clones; around 86% were seen once. Study conclusions and caveats: Tumor-derived TCR clones expanded in blood after radiotherapy plus ipilimumab.

This CDR3 has 16 residues. With regard to this clone: No antigen is known for it.

The receptor was derived from a human donor with non-small cell lung cancer who had a partial response to radiotherapy plus ipilimumab. Material: peripheral blood, obtained from a patient treated with radiotherapy plus ipilimumab. The genes are TRBV21-1 and TRBJ2-1; the D call of TRBD1 is as the table states it, not checked on the DNA. TRBV21-1 is given as a pseudogene. The CDR3 sequence is CASNTVTGTAYNEQFF. The DNA of the CDR3 is TGTGCCAGCAACACTGTGACCGGGACAGCGTACAATGAGCAGTTCTTC.